What follows are 2 T cell receptor beta chains derived from one specimen sequenced in a study of CD8+CD57+ T cells in acquired aplastic anemia. The TCR beta profiling, which covered VDJ combination and CDR3 sequence, was carried out using genomic DNA as the template. TCRdb re-called the reads through MiXCR, storing one row per CDR3 protein. The sample has fewer than 200,000 distinct CDR3 sequences, about 44% seen once; the top ten hold approximately 13%. Before being chosen for sequencing, patients had shown CD8+CD57+ cell expansion by flow cytometry. Sequenced material: sorted CD4+, CD8+, or CD8+CD57+ T cells (not recorded which) from PBMCs. These TCRs come from a human donor with aplastic anemia.

V gene TRBV10-3 combines with J gene TRBJ2-7; tentatively, D is TRBD1 or TRBD2 (5 bases each). The J call may not be correct, given that the DNA end is closer to TRBJ2-5. The germline V gene has CDR1 ENHRY and CDR2 SYGVKD. The CDR3 consists of 13 residues. CDR3 DNA sequence: TGTGCCATCAGTGAGTCGGGGGACGCGACCCAGTACTTC. It is translated as CAISESGDATQYF.

This chain's CDR3 is CASSLAPPYEQYF. Written as DNA, the CDR3 is TGTGCCAGCAGCTTAGCGCCCCCTTACGAGCAGTACTTC. This sequence joins TRBV7-8 and TRBJ2-7; D not resolved. Trimming cost V 0 bases and J 4 bases, with 7 bases left between them. Germline V CDR1 and CDR2: SGHVS, FQNEAQ. The length of the CDR3 is 13 residues.